The 8 T cell receptor beta chains below were found in one sample sequenced in a study of blood T cells in healthy people across ages. A second roughly 6 to 11 cycle PCR used barcoded and J-beta primers. Via MiXCR, TCRdb re-called the 5' RACE reads, giving one row per CDR3 protein. The repertoire holds fewer than 1,000,000 distinct CDR3 sequences, roughly 44% seen once, with around 18% in the top ten. The sequenced sample consisted of blood. These receptors were taken from a man aged 60 to 69 in good health.

This clonotype was observed a single time. The V call is TRBV5-4, the J call TRBJ2-1; 10 bases match TRBD2. Unmatched junction bases numbered 8, after V lost 4 bases and J lost 7 bases. The length of the CDR3 is 15 residues. Germline V gene sequence: CDR1 SGHNT, CDR2 YYREEE (reference sequence). CDR3 region: CASSLDSSGGNEQFF. CDR3 DNA: TGTGCCAGCAGCCTCGATTCTAGCGGGGGAAATGAGCAGTTCTTC.

This clonotype turned up a few times. The rearrangement joins TRBV29-1 to TRBJ1-6, with TRBD1 as a possible D gene (5 bases). Trimming pared 6 bases from V and 7 bases from J, leaving 10 bases between. Germline V gene data show CDR1 as SQVTM and CDR2 as ANQGSEA. CDR3 size: 12 residues. The CDR3 loop reads CSVRDWNSPLHF. The CDR3 nucleotides read TGCAGCGTCCGGGACTGGAATTCACCCCTCCACTTT. The full variable domain, its missing parts supplied by reference TRBV29-1 and TRBJ1-6, is SAVISQKPSRDICQRGTSLTIQCQVDSQVTMMFWYRQQPGQSLTLIATANQGSEATYESGFVIDKFPISRPNLTFSTLTVSNMSPEDSSIYLCSVRDWNSPLHFGNGTRLTVT.

In this sample, this clonotype turned up many times. J is TRBJ1-5 and V is TRBV7-2; D gene unclear. V was shortened by 0 bases and J by 5 bases, with 5 bases between the two germline ends. This CDR3 region has 13 residues. Germline V lookup: CDR1 SGHTA, CDR2 FQGNSA. CDR3 sequence: CASSLAGDQPQHF. The CDR3 DNA follows: TGTGCCAGCAGCTTAGCCGGAGATCAGCCCCAGCATTTT.

A remark on this clonotype: Sequence at one end of the junction differs from germline and may be a read error. The chain links TRBV9 to TRBJ2-1; 9 bases are shared with TRBD2. The CDR3 contains 15 residues. Per the germline V gene, CDR1 is SGDLS and CDR2 is YYNGEE. The CDR3 coding sequence is TGTACCAGCACAACAGCGGGGGGATCCTACAATGAGCAGTTCTTC. Translating it yields CTSTTAGGSYNEQFF.

The chain is built from TRBV20-1 and TRBJ1-1, with D perhaps TRBD1 (5 bases). Germline values: CDR1 DFQATT, CDR2 SNEGSKA (reference sequence). This CDR3 has 15 residues. V was shortened by 2 bases and J by 6 bases, with 19 bases between the two germline ends. CDR3 region: CSARPSDGARPEAFF. The CDR3 nucleotides read TGCAGTGCTAGACCCTCGGATGGGGCTCGGCCTGAAGCTTTCTTT.

The rearrangement joins TRBV20-1 to TRBJ1-1; TRBD1 agrees at 7 bases. The CDR3 runs to 14 residues. With 0 bases clipped from V and 5 bases from J, the junction kept 6 bases outside the gene matches. Germline CDR1 reads DFQATT; CDR2 reads SNEGSKA (reference sequence). The CDR3 nucleotides read TGCAGTGCTAGAGACGGGACAGTTTGGACTGAAGCTTTCTTT. It specifies CSARDGTVWTEAFF.

This clonotype was seen more than once but under ten times. The chain recombines TRBV11-2 with TRBJ1-2; 8 nucleotides line up with TRBD1. Losses at the gene ends were 5 bases for V and 8 bases for J; bases not matched to a gene: 16. From germline, CDR1 is SGHAT and CDR2 FQNNGV. The CDR3 loop spans 16 amino acids. The CDR3 sequence is CASSPLDGQGSIGYTF. CDR3 DNA: TGTGCCAGCAGCCCCTTGGACGGACAGGGATCTATAGGCTACACCTTC.

This clonotype has at least ten counts. The rearrangement links TRBV28 to TRBJ1-4; 9 bases map to TRBD1. V shed 5 bases, J shed 14 bases, and the junction held 15 bases outside the gene matches. Germline CDR1 MDHEN, CDR2 SYDVKM. CDR3 size: 15 residues. CDR3 DNA: TGTGCCAGCAGTCCCGAAGGTGGCGGGACAGGGAACCTGTTTTTT. Protein: CASSPEGGGTGNLFF.